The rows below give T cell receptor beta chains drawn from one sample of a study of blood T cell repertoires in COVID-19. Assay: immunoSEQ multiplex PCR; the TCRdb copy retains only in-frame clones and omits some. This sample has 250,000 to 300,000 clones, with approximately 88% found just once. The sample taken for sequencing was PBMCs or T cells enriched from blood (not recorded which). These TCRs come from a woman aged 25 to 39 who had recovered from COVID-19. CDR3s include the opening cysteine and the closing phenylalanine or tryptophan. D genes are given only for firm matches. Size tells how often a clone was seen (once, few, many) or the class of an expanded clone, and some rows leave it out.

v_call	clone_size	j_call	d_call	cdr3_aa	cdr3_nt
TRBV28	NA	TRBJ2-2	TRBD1	CASSRPAGGMIGELFF	TGTGCCAGCAGCCGCCCGGCAGGGGGAATGATCGGGGAGCTGTTTTTT
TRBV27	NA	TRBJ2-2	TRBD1	CASGDRGLPGELFF	TGTGCCAGCGGGGACAGGGGGCTACCCGGGGAGCTGTTTTTT
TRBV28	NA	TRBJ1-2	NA	CASTLTGRGGGYTF	TGTGCCAGCACCCTAACAGGGAGGGGAGGGGGCTACACCTTC
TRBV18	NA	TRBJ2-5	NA	CASSPTGETQYF	TGTGCCAGCTCACCCACCGGAGAGACCCAGTACTTC
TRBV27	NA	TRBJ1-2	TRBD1	CASSRGTGISYGYTF	TGTGCCAGCAGTCGGGGGACAGGGATCTCCTATGGCTACACCTTC
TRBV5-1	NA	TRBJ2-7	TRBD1	CASSVGQGWDEQYF	TGCGCCAGCAGCGTGGGACAGGGCTGGGACGAGCAGTACTTC
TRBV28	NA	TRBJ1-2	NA	CASSLLGANYGYTF	TGTGCCAGCAGTCTTCTGGGAGCTAACTATGGCTACACCTTC
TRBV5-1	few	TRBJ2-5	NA	CASSMNGGEETQYF	TGCGCCAGCAGCATGAATGGCGGGGAAGAGACCCAGTACTTC
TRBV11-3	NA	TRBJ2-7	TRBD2	CASSPDPLAGYSYEQYF	TGTGCCAGCAGTCCTGATCCTCTAGCGGGTTATTCCTACGAGCAGTACTTC
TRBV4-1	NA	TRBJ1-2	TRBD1	CASSTQGALGYGYTF	TGCGCCAGCAGCACCCAGGGGGCGCTTGGCTATGGCTACACCTTC
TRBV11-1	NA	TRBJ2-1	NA	CASGRSMDNEQFF	TGTGCCAGCGGTCGTAGCATGGACAATGAGCAGTTCTTC
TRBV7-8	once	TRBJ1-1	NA	CASSFKANVGHLSTEAFF	TGTGCCAGCAGCTTTAAGGCGAACGTTGGGCATCTGAGCACTGAAGCTTTCTTT
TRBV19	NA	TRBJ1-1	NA	CASSPEARNTEAFF	TGTGCCAGTAGTCCTGAGGCCAGGAACACTGAAGCTTTCTTT
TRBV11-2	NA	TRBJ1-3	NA	CASSLDRRGNTIYF	TGTGCCAGCAGCTTAGACCGCAGGGGAAACACCATATATTTT
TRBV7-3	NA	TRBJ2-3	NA	CASSPPGVSDTQYF	TGTGCCAGCAGCCCACCGGGGGTTTCAGATACGCAGTATTTT
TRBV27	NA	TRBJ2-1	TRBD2	CASRTSGAYNEQFF	TGTGCCAGCCGGACTAGCGGGGCCTACAATGAGCAGTTCTTC
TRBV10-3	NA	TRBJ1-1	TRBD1	CAISESGQVTTEAFF	TGTGCCATCAGTGAGTCCGGACAGGTGACCACTGAAGCTTTCTTT
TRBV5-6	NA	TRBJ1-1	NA	CASSPGYGLSEAFF	TGTGCCAGCAGCCCGGGGTACGGACTCTCGGAAGCTTTCTTT
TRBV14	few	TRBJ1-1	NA	CASSQVRRIEAFF	TGTGCCAGCAGCCAAGTCCGGCGGATTGAAGCTTTCTTT
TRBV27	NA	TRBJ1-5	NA	CASSLFATDYSNQPQHF	TGTGCCAGCAGTTTATTTGCGACTGACTATAGCAATCAGCCCCAGCATTTT
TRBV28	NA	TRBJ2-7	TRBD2	CASSSSRLAANSLGNEQYF	TGTGCCAGCAGTTCCTCCAGACTAGCGGCAAACTCCCTAGGGAACGAGCAGTACTTC
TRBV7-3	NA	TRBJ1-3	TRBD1	CASSLTLRVEDSGQERRGDTIYF	TGTGCCAGCAGCTTAACTCTCAGAGTGGAGGACAGCGGACAGGAGCGGAGGGGGGACACCATATATTTT
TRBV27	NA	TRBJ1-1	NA	CASSRPAGEAFF	TGTGCCAGCAGTCGGCCTGCGGGTGAAGCTTTCTTT
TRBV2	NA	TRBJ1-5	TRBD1	CASSPTTGGGSPQHF	TGTGCCAGCAGTCCAACTACAGGGGGAGGTTCGCCCCAGCATTTT
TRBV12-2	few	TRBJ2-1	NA	CASRLVAGGGKEQFF	TGTGCAAGTCGCTTAGTAGCGGGAGGAGGTAAGGAGCAGTTCTTC
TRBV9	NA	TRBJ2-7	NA	CASSVGQDYEQYF	TGTGCCAGCAGCGTAGGGCAGGATTACGAGCAGTACTTC
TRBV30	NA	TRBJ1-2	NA	CAWSSGDPSYGYTF	TGTGCCTGGAGCAGCGGGGACCCCTCCTATGGCTACACCTTC
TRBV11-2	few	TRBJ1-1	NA	CASSLERTANTEAFF	TGTGCCAGCAGCTTAGAGCGGACAGCGAACACTGAAGCTTTCTTT
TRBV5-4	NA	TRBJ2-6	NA	CASSLLIGGARPSGANVLTF	TGTGCCAGCAGCTTGTTAATTGGGGGGGCCAGGCCTTCTGGGGCCAACGTCCTGACTTTC
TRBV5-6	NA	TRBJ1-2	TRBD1	CASSLTGGIDGYTF	TGTGCCAGCAGCCTGACAGGGGGGATTGATGGCTACACCTTC
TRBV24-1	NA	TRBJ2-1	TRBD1	CATSGHKTGGLGVEQFF	TGTGCCACCAGTGGCCATAAGACAGGGGGCTTGGGAGTGGAGCAGTTCTTC
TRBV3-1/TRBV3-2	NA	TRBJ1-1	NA	CASSHPGSEAFF	TGTGCCAGCAGCCACCCCGGGAGTGAAGCTTTCTTT
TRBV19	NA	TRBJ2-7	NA	CASSIWHDTYEQYF	TGTGCCAGTAGTATTTGGCACGACACCTACGAGCAGTACTTC
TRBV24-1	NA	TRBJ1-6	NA	CATSAAGDNSPLHF	TGTGCCACCAGTGCTGCAGGTGATAATTCACCCCTCCACTTT
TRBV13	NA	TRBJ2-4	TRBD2	CASSSRSGLAGDKGKNIQYF	TGTGCCAGCAGCTCTCGATCGGGACTAGCGGGAGATAAGGGCAAAAACATTCAGTACTTC
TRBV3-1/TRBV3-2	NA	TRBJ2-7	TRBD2	CASSQVGLAGRTYEQYF	TGTGCCAGCAGCCAAGTAGGACTAGCGGGACGAACCTACGAGCAGTACTTC
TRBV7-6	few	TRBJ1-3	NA	CASSLLTGSSGNTIYF	TGTGCCAGCAGCTTACTAACAGGGTCCTCTGGAAACACCATATATTTT
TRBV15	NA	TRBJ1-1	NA	CATSRDYRGTEAFF	TGTGCCACCAGCAGAGATTATAGGGGGACTGAAGCTTTCTTT
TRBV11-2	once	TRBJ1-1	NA	CASSSLFAVREAPTEAFF	TGTGCCAGCAGCTCTTTATTCGCGGTCCGGGAGGCGCCGACTGAAGCTTTCTTT
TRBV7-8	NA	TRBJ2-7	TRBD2	CASSRYLGGGYEQYF	TGTGCCAGCAGCCGGTACCTAGGCGGGGGCTACGAGCAGTACTTC
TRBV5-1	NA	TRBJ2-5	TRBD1	CASRETGQGAPGETQYF	TGCGCCAGCAGGGAGACAGGACAGGGGGCGCCGGGAGAGACCCAGTACTTC
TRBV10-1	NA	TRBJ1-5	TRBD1	CASPGDRGNQPQHF	TGCGCCAGCCCGGGGGACAGGGGGAATCAGCCCCAGCATTTT
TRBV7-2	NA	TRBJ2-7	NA	CASSLAGFSGEQYF	TGTGCCAGCAGCTTAGCCGGGTTTTCTGGCGAGCAGTACTTC